The 31 T cell receptor beta chains in this list originate from one sample, sequenced in a study of T cell clonality in common variable immunodeficiency. Libraries were prepared by immunoSEQ multiplex PCR; TCRdb keeps only in-frame clonotypes and omits some of them. The sample lists approximately 44,000 clones, none appearing once, the ten largest making up less than 3.5%. The sequenced sample was peripheral blood mononuclear cells. The receptors were gathered from a person aged 18 to 75 in good health.

This clone showed up many times. The read is 3 residues too short to cover the CDR3 end, so that end is filled in from the germline J gene. The genes are TRBV4-1 and TRBJ2-3; 9 bases line up with TRBD2. The CDR3 loop spans 18 amino acids. V lost 0 bases, J lost 2 bases, and 9 bases stayed unmatched. CDR1 MGHRA and CDR2 YSYEKL come from the germline V gene. This chain's CDR3 is CASSQDRGGGRATDTQYF. CDR3 DNA (partial): TGCGCCAGCAGCCAAGACCGAGGGGGCGGGAGGGCCACAGATACG.

This clone appeared many times. The read ends 3 residues before the CDR3 terminus; that terminus is restored from the germline J gene. The chain has TRBV20-1 and TRBJ2-2; D is unclear. Between the trimmed V and J ends, which lost 0 bases and 1 base, there was a span of 6 bases. The CDR3 spans 14 residues. Germline lookup yields CDR1 DFQATT and CDR2 SNEGSKA (reference sequence). CDR3 sequence: CSARDSLNTGELFF. The CDR3 DNA, read in part, is TGCAGTGCTAGAGATTCATTGAACACCGGGGAG.

This clone was found many times. Read coverage stops 3 residues before the CDR3 terminus; the germline J gene supplies the remainder. The genes are TRBV19 and TRBJ2-3, with TRBD1 matching over 9 bases. The V gene end was trimmed by 8 bases and the J gene end by 5 bases; junction bases not matched to a gene: 5. Germline lookup yields CDR1 LNHDA and CDR2 SQIVND (reference sequence). The CDR3 length is 13 residues. CDR3 bases read: TGTGCCAGTGGAAACAGGGGGCGAGATACG. This codes for CASGNRGRDT. The whole CDR3 sequence reads CASGNRGRDTQYF.

In this sample, this clone turned up many times. The CDR3 goes on 3 residues after the read ends, and that part is filled in from the germline J gene. The J gene is TRBJ2-7, the V gene TRBV19; TRBD1 aligns across 7 bases. This CDR3 has 18 amino acids. CDR1 is LNHDA and CDR2 is SQIVND in the germline V gene (reference sequence). Unmatched junction bases numbered 18, after V lost 5 bases and J lost 2 bases. CDR3 DNA (partial): TGTGCCAGTAGTCCTCGCCCGGCTCGGGACAGATGGACCTACGAG. This encodes CASSPRPARDRWTYE. The entire CDR3 is CASSPRPARDRWTYEQYF.

This clone has a count of ten or more. Incomplete CDR3 DNA: TGCAGTGCTCACTACAGGTTGGAA. As protein: CSAHYRLE. The whole CDR3 sequence reads CSAHYRLEAFF. The chain joins TRBV20-1 to TRBJ1-1; D may be TRBD1 (5 bases). The read ends 3 residues shy of where the CDR3 ends; the end is completed using the germline J gene. The CDR3 runs to 11 residues. CDR1 and CDR2 (germline): DFQATT, SNEGSKA (reference sequence).

This clone was counted many times. The read terminates 3 residues ahead of where the CDR3 ends, so the germline J gene completes it. The chain carries TRBV20-1 and TRBJ2-1, with D maybe TRBD2 (7 bases). The ends were cut back, 5 bases at V and 6 bases at J, with 17 bases in the middle. Germline CDR1 and CDR2: DFQATT and SNEGSKA (reference sequence). This CDR3 has 14 amino acids. The CDR3 is CSAPGGGLGNEQFF. The covered CDR3 bases are TGCAGTGCTCCGGGGGGCGGGCTAGGCAATGAG.

This clone was seen a handful of times. CDR3: CASSGTGSWNQPQYF. CDR3 DNA (partial): TGTGCCAGCAGTGGGACAGGTAGTTGGAATCAGCCT. The J gene is TRBJ2-4, the V gene TRBV2, with 7 positions matching TRBD1. The read ends 3 residues before the CDR3 terminus; that terminus is restored from the germline J gene. Germline CDR1 reads SNHLY; CDR2 reads FYNNEI. The CDR3 length is 15 residues.

This clone was seen many times. The CDR3 goes on 3 residues after the read ends, and that part is filled in from the germline J gene. The chain is built from TRBV30 and TRBJ1-5; 8 positions match TRBD1. V lost 0 bases and J lost 3; bases outside the gene matches: 10. Germline lookup yields CDR1 GTSNPN and CDR2 SVGIG (reference sequence). This CDR3 region has 17 residues. CDR3: CAWSVQGAGGYNQPQHF. The covered CDR3 bases are TGTGCCTGGAGTGTCCAGGGGGCAGGGGGTTACAATCAGCCC.

This clone was counted at least ten times. Read data end 3 residues before the CDR3 end; the end is taken from the germline J gene. The chain combines TRBV7-3 with TRBJ2-7; no definite D call. V was pared by 5 bases and J by 2 bases, with 10 bases between. The germline gives CDR1 SGHTA, CDR2 FQGTGA. The CDR3 length is 13 residues. Incomplete CDR3 DNA: TGTGCCAGCAGCGCAGGTAGTACCTACGAG. Translated: CASSAGSTYE. The whole CDR3 protein reads CASSAGSTYEQYF.

This clone was seen only a few times. The read falls 3 residues short of the CDR3 end, and the missing part is taken from the germline J gene. The V and J genes are TRBV20-1 and TRBJ1-1; D gene ambiguous. Germline V gene lookup returns CDR1 DFQATT and CDR2 SNEGSKA (reference sequence). With 0 bases removed from V and 0 bases from J, the gap between germline ends came to 8 bases. This CDR3 is 14 amino acids long. Partial CDR3 DNA: TGCAGTGCTAGAGAAGGTGGCTTGAACACTGAA. Its translation: CSAREGGLNTE. In full, the CDR3 is CSAREGGLNTEAFF.

This clone was detected ten times or more. Coverage ceases 3 residues before the CDR3 finishes, and the germline J gene fills in the end. The chain couples TRBV12-3 or TRBV12-4 to TRBJ2-5; TRBD2 matches at 14 bases. CDR3 length: 15 residues. V shed 6 bases, J shed 7 bases, and the junction held 7 bases outside the gene matches. The sequenced part of the CDR3 DNA is TGTGCCAGCAGCCCGGGACTAGCGGGGGAGGTGACC. It is translated as CASSPGLAGEVT. The whole CDR3 sequence reads CASSPGLAGEVTQYF.

At least ten counts were recorded for this clone. From the germline J gene comes the end of the CDR3, since the read stops 3 residues before it. The chain recombines TRBV2 with TRBJ2-7; D may match TRBD1 or TRBD2 (5 bases each). The V gene's germline CDR1 is SNHLY and CDR2 FYNNEI. The CDR3 contains 10 residues. V lost 6 bases, J lost 6 bases, and 6 bases lay in between. The CDR3 protein is CASRRGEQYF. CDR3 bases read: TGTGCCAGCAGGAGGGGCGAG. Variable domain in full (rest from reference TRBV2 and TRBJ2-7): EPEVTQTPSHQVTQMGQEVILRCVPISNHLYFYWYRQILGQKVEFLVSFYNNEISEKSEIFDDQFSVERPDGSNFTLKIRSTKLEDSAMYFCASRRGEQYFGPGTRLTVT.

This clone occurred a few times. A much larger clone differs from this one at a single base, so this may be a read error. The read halts 3 residues ahead of the CDR3 end, with the missing end drawn from the germline J gene. V and J are TRBV20-1 and TRBJ2-3, with 9 bases fitting TRBD1. This CDR3 spans 15 amino acids. Germline CDR1 DFQATT, CDR2 SNEGSKA (reference sequence). The sequenced CDR3 bases are TGCAGTGCTGGAATAGGACAGGGGCGGAATCAGCCG. The encoded protein is CSAGIGQGRNQP. In full, the CDR3 reads CSAGIGQGRNQPQYF.

Many counts were recorded for this clone. The read falls 3 residues short of the CDR3 end, and the missing part is taken from the germline J gene. The chain is built from TRBV12-3 or TRBV12-4 and TRBJ2-3, with D possibly being TRBD1 (6 bases). V was pared by 5 bases and J by 0 bases, with 18 bases between. CDR3 length equals 17 residues. The CDR3 DNA, read in part, is TGTGCCAGCAGTGACCCCAGGGGTTCCCCTAGCACAGATACG. This translates into CASSDPRGSPSTDT. The complete CDR3 reads CASSDPRGSPSTDTQYF.

This clone has a count of ten or more. The CDR3 end lies 3 residues beyond the end of the read and is filled in from the germline J gene. This chain joins TRBV20-1 and TRBJ2-2, with 12 nucleotides matching TRBD2. Germline V gene data show CDR1 as DFQATT and CDR2 as SNEGSKA (reference sequence). The length of the CDR3 is 17 residues. V shed 6 bases and J 3 bases; nucleotides not matched to a gene: 11. CDR3 in amino acids: CSARGLAGGLDTGELFF. CDR3 DNA (partial): TGCAGTGCCAGGGGGCTAGCGGGGGGGCTTGACACCGGGGAG.

This clone has ten or more counts. The read terminates 3 residues before the CDR3 end, so the remaining end is supplied by the germline J gene. The J gene is TRBJ2-3, the V gene TRBV19; 11 bases align to TRBD1. Unmatched junction bases numbered 6, after V lost 3 bases and J lost 4 bases. The CDR3 runs to 16 residues. Germline V gene sequence: CDR1 LNHDA, CDR2 SQIVND (reference sequence). CDR3: CASSMWDRGVADTQYF. The CDR3 bases that were read are TGTGCCAGTAGTATGTGGGACAGGGGGGTCGCAGATACG.

This clone was picked up many times. Read data end 3 residues before the CDR3 end; the end is taken from the germline J gene. This chain connects TRBV30 to TRBJ1-2; D ambiguous. Germline assignment: CDR1 GTSNPN and CDR2 SVGIG (reference sequence). Trimming cost V 0 bases and J 4 bases, with 18 bases left between them. The CDR3 contains 16 residues. The CDR3 reads CAWSVGAGGYVYGYTF. Incomplete CDR3 DNA: TGTGCCTGGAGTGTAGGTGCGGGAGGGTACGTCTATGGC.

This clone appeared many times. The read gets to within 3 residues of the CDR3 end, and the germline J gene fills in the rest. This chain connects TRBV4-1 to TRBJ2-7, with TRBD1 identical over 8 bases. Germline V lookup: CDR1 MGHRA, CDR2 YSYEKL. V was pared by 3 bases and J by 2 bases, with 6 bases of the junction left unmatched. The CDR3 sequence is 15 residues long. CDR3 DNA (partial): TGCGCCAGCAGCCATCAGACAGGGGCCGCCTACGAG. Translated, it gives CASSHQTGAAYE. The entire CDR3 protein is CASSHQTGAAYEQYF.

At least ten counts were recorded for this clone. With the read ending 3 residues before the CDR3 end, the germline J gene is used to fill in that end. The rearrangement links TRBV7-2 to TRBJ1-1; 7 bases match TRBD1. The CDR3 loop spans 14 amino acids. CDR1 and CDR2 (germline): SGHTA, FQGNSA. V trimming: 0 bases; J trimming: 5 bases; junction bases outside the gene matches: 3. Partial CDR3 DNA: TGTGCCAGCAGCTTAGCAGGGGGCGAAACTGAA. Protein product: CASSLAGGETE. The CDR3, in full, reads CASSLAGGETEAFF.

This clone was found many times. The read ends 3 residues before the CDR3 terminus; that terminus is restored from the germline J gene. The J gene is TRBJ2-7, the V gene TRBV14; TRBD1 aligns across 11 bases. Trimming cost V 5 bases and J 6 bases; bases outside gene matches: 9. This CDR3 is 15 amino acids long. Per germline, CDR1 SGHDN and CDR2 FVKESK. The CDR3 protein is CASSDWTGGTGEQYF. The part of the CDR3 DNA that was read is TGTGCCAGCAGCGACTGGACAGGGGGCACGGGCGAG. Filled out from reference TRBV14 and TRBJ2-7, the complete variable domain reads EAGVTQFPSHSVIEKGQTVTLRCDPISGHDNLYWYRRVMGKEIKFLLHFVKESKQDESGMPNNRFLAERTGGTYSTLKVQPAELEDSGVYFCASSDWTGGTGEQYFGPGTRLTVT.

Many counts were recorded for this clone. From the germline J gene comes the end of the CDR3, since the read stops 3 residues before it. The genes are TRBV28 and TRBJ1-2, with TRBD1 as a possible D gene (5 bases). Germline lookup yields CDR1 MDHEN and CDR2 SYDVKM. Between the trimmed V and J ends, which lost 6 bases and 1 base, there was a span of 6 bases. The CDR3 extends over 12 amino acids. The sequenced part of the CDR3 DNA is TGTGCCAGCAGAGACAGTAACTATGGC. Protein sequence: CASRDSNYG. The whole CDR3 sequence reads CASRDSNYGYTF.

This clone was seen ten or more times. The missing CDR3 end, 3 residues past where the read stops, is filled in from the germline J gene. V is TRBV29-1 and J is TRBJ2-3; D gene ambiguous. The germline V and J ends were trimmed by 0 bases and 6 bases, with 13 bases remaining between them. The CDR3 length is 14 residues. CDR1 and CDR2 (germline): SQVTM, ANQGSEA. The CDR3: CSVEDVSRRDTQYF. Incomplete CDR3 DNA: TGCAGCGTTGAAGATGTGTCCCGAAGGGATACG.

This clone was observed many times. The missing CDR3 end, 3 residues past where the read stops, is filled in from the germline J gene. The gene calls are TRBV20-1 and TRBJ2-1, with D unresolved. Per germline, CDR1 DFQATT and CDR2 SNEGSKA (reference sequence). The CDR3 has 14 amino acids. The ends were cut back, 0 bases at V and 8 bases at J, with 14 bases in the middle. The CDR3 is CSARDRVLIYEQFF. The DNA read from the CDR3 is TGCAGTGCTAGAGATAGGGTCCTCATTTATGAG.

This clone showed up many times. Read coverage stops 3 residues before the CDR3 terminus; the germline J gene supplies the remainder. The gene calls are TRBV19 and TRBJ1-3; 7 bases line up with TRBD1. After removal of 5 bases from V and 4 bases from J, the junction contained 8 bases not matched to a gene. The germline CDR1 and CDR2 sequences are LNHDA and SQIVND (reference sequence). The CDR3 runs 15 residues. The sequenced part of the CDR3 DNA is TGTGCCAGTAGTGACAGGGCGGCGATCGGAAACACC. Protein sequence: CASSDRAAIGNT. In full, the CDR3 reads CASSDRAAIGNTIYF.

In this sample, this clone turned up a few times. Coverage ceases 3 residues before the CDR3 finishes, and the germline J gene fills in the end. This rearrangement joins TRBV10-3 to TRBJ2-1; TRBD2 matches 8 bases. CDR1 and CDR2 from the germline V gene are ENHRY and SYGVKD. V was clipped by 3 bases and J by 4 bases; unmatched bases: 5. This CDR3 contains 15 residues. The part of the CDR3 DNA that was read is TGTGCCATCAGTGAAGTAGCGGGACGTTACAATGAG. Its translation is CAISEVAGRYNE. The CDR3, in full, reads CAISEVAGRYNEQFF.

This clone was counted many times. Partial CDR3 DNA: TGCGCCAGCAGCTTGGGAGTCGGGGGCTACGAG. It yields the protein CASSLGVGGYE. The whole CDR3 is CASSLGVGGYEQYF. The chain links TRBV5-1 to TRBJ2-7; possible D gene TRBD2, 6 bases. The read ends 3 residues before the CDR3 terminus; that terminus is restored from the germline J gene. The CDR3 is 14 residues long. CDR1 and CDR2 (germline): SGHRS, YFSETQ. V lost 0 bases, J lost 3 bases, and 10 bases lay in between.

At least ten counts were recorded for this clone. The observed sequence ends 3 residues before the CDR3 terminus, with the missing tail filled in from the germline J gene. This chain joins TRBV10-3 and TRBJ1-1, with 11 bases matching TRBD1. Trimming took 9 bases from V and 3 from J; bases not matched to a gene: 9. Per germline, CDR1 ENHRY and CDR2 SYGVKD. This CDR3 region has 15 residues. CDR3 bases read: TGTGCCATTGGACAGGGGGCCCCAGGCGACACTGAA. The encoded protein is CAIGQGAPGDTE. The full CDR3 is CAIGQGAPGDTEAFF.

This clone showed up many times. Read sequence stops 3 residues before the CDR3 end, and the germline J gene provides the missing end. The chain recombines TRBV6-2 or TRBV6-3 with TRBJ2-2; 10 positions match TRBD2. Per the germline V gene, CDR1 is MNHEY and CDR2 is SVGEGT. V lost 6 bases, J lost 6 bases, and 7 bases stayed unmatched. The CDR3 has 15 residues. The CDR3 is CASSPPGLASGELFF. The CDR3 DNA, read in part, is TGTGCCAGCAGCCCCCCGGGACTAGCGTCCGGGGAG.

The sample holds many counts of this clone. The read halts 3 residues ahead of the CDR3 end, with the missing end drawn from the germline J gene. J is TRBJ2-2 and V is TRBV2; 9 bases map to TRBD2. The J segment lost 0 bases and the V segment lost 6 bases, leaving 2 bases of the junction unmatched. The CDR3 sequence is 15 residues long. Germline V gene sequence: CDR1 SNHLY, CDR2 FYNNEI. The sequenced part of the CDR3 DNA is TGTGCCAGCAGCAGACTAGCGGCGAACACCGGGGAG. Residues: CASSRLAANTGE. The entire CDR3 protein reads CASSRLAANTGELFF.

This clone came up a few times. The DNA ends 3 residues before the CDR3 does, and the rest of the CDR3 is filled in from the germline J gene. The gene calls are TRBV13 and TRBJ2-7; D is perhaps TRBD1 (6 bases). CDR3 length equals 16 residues. Per germline, CDR1 PRHDT and CDR2 FYEKMQ (reference sequence). V dropped 5 bases and J dropped 3 bases, with 20 bases sitting between them. Incomplete CDR3 DNA: TGTGCCAGCAGCCCAGGACAGTTCCCACTTTACTACGAG. It is translated as CASSPGQFPLYYE. The entire CDR3 reads CASSPGQFPLYYEQYF.

This clone has ten or more counts. The CDR3 end falls 3 residues outside the read, so it is completed with the germline J gene. The chain uses TRBV18 and TRBJ2-1, with 13 positions matching TRBD2. CDR1 KGHSH and CDR2 LQKENI come from the germline V gene. The V and J ends lost 5 bases and 2 bases, in that order; junction bases with no gene match: 0. The CDR3 is made up of 15 amino acids. The CDR3 here is CASSGTSGTYNEQFF. CDR3 bases read: TGTGCCAGCTCAGGGACTAGCGGGACCTACAATGAG.